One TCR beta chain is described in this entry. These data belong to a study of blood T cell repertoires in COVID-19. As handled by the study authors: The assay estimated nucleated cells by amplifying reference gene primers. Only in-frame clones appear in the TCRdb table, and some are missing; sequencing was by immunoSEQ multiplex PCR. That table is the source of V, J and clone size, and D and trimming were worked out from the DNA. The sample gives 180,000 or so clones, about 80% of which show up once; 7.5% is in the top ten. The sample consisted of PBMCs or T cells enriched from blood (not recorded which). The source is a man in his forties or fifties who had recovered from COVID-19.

This CDR3 is CASNFKGQSKHF. Written as DNA, the CDR3 is TGTGCCAGTAATTTTAAGGGACAATCCAAGCATTTT. The genes are TRBV19 and TRBJ1-5; a weak D match, TRBD1 (6 bases). Per the germline V gene, CDR1 is LNHDA and CDR2 is SQIVND (reference sequence). The germline V and J ends were trimmed by 7 bases and 14 bases, with 18 bases remaining between them. The CDR3 is 12 residues long. Drawing the rest from reference TRBV19 and TRBJ1-5, the complete variable domain is DGGITQSPKYLFRKEGQNVTLSCEQNLNHDAMYWYRQDPGQGLRLIYYSQIVNDFQKGDIAEGYSVSREKKESFPLTVTSAQKNPTAFYLCASNFKGQSKHFGDGTRLSIL.